The 6 T cell receptor beta chains listed next were all sequenced from one sample in a study of cytomegalovirus exposure and HLA in healthy donors. The PCR made use of 60 Vbeta and 13 Jbeta primers. Profiled with immunoSEQ multiplex PCR; TCRdb holds only in-frame clones, not every one. There are some 85,000 clones in the sample; around 78% occur only once, and 5.5% to 6% lies in the top ten. Sequencing was performed on PBMCs. Receptor source: a man aged 18-30 years in good health and CMV-seropositive.

V is TRBV5-1 and J is TRBJ1-2; a possible D gene is TRBD1 (6 bases). Germline V gene data show CDR1 as SGHRS and CDR2 as YFSETQ. CDR3 length: 11 amino acids. Trimming shortened V by 2 bases and J by 8 bases, and 7 bases separated the two germline ends. The CDR3 loop is CASSFGGGYTF. In DNA, the CDR3 is TGCGCCAGCAGCTTTGGGGGCGGCTACACCTTC.

The rearrangement links TRBV5-1 to TRBJ1-4; 7 bases are a match to TRBD1. CDR3 length: 14 residues. J gave up 4 bases and V 4 bases, and 4 bases lay outside the gene matches. CDR1 SGHRS and CDR2 YFSETQ come from the germline V gene. CDR3 amino acids: CASSPGTVNEKLFF. The CDR3 bases are TGCGCCAGCAGCCCCGGGACAGTTAATGAAAAACTGTTTTTT.

The gene calls are TRBV29-1 and TRBJ1-1; D is possibly TRBD1 (5 bases). This CDR3 spans 14 amino acids. The germline CDR1 and CDR2 sequences are SQVTM and ANQGSEA. Trimming shortened V by 0 bases and J by 6 bases, and 14 bases separated the two germline ends. The CDR3 sequence: CSVEDRPGGAEAFF. The CDR3, as DNA: TGCAGCGTTGAAGATCGTCCAGGAGGGGCTGAAGCTTTCTTT.

The chain combines TRBV9 with TRBJ2-3, with D possibly TRBD2 on 5 matching bases. V lost 7 bases to trimming and J lost 0 bases, with 12 bases between them. The length of the CDR3 is 14 residues. The germline V gene has CDR1 SGDLS and CDR2 YYNGEE. This CDR3 is CASQRASSTDTQYF. CDR3 nucleotide sequence: TGTGCCAGCCAGAGGGCTTCTAGCACAGATACGCAGTATTTT.

The V and J genes are TRBV9 and TRBJ2-1; no clear D. The V end lost 7 bases, the J end lost 0 bases, and 5 bases lay between the germline ends. The CDR3 has 12 amino acids. Germline values: CDR1 SGDLS, CDR2 YYNGEE. The CDR3 DNA follows: TGTGCCAGCCGGAGCTCCTACAATGAGCAGTTCTTC. This translates into CASRSSYNEQFF.

The chain is built from TRBV7-3 and TRBJ2-3; D is possibly TRBD2 (5 bases). The CDR3 runs 12 residues. Between the trimmed V and J ends, which lost 4 bases and 5 bases, there was a span of 7 bases. CDR1 and CDR2 (germline): SGHTA, FQGTGA. The CDR3 bases are TGTGCCAGCAGCTCTGGACTAGATACGCAGTATTTT. It yields the protein CASSSGLDTQYF.